The entry below describes one T cell receptor beta chain. It has no known antigen specificity. Base qualities are not provided; no much larger clone lies one nucleotide away. These data belong to a study of beta chain features in type 1 diabetes listed by TCRdb under 2018. Study-level background: Patients and healthy donors did not differ in mean age, gender distribution, total cell number or subset yield. Regulatory and stem cell-like memory subsets were obtained from only 8 patients and about eight healthy donors, while naive and central memory subsets were obtained from all 30 or so donors. A total of roughly 98,000,000 sorted cells were examined across all samples, and RNA yield correlated strongly with the number of cells per subset. In the study, TCRB repertoires of sorted circulating CD4+ T cell subsets from recently diagnosed type 1 diabetes patients were compared with those of matched healthy donors. Broader findings and caveats from the paper: Because cDNA was sequenced instead of genomic DNA, activated cells with high expression could be over-represented, although the groups did not differ in activation or CD3 levels. Patients with type 1 diabetes made fewer insertions and deleted more nucleotides at VDJ recombination sites, implying thymic rearrangement abnormalities. Only small numbers of individuals were included in the HLA sub-analyses, which left unresolved whether HLA type had any influence on TCRB rearrangement. Naive, central memory and regulatory TCRB repertoires appeared to be more alike among patients than among healthy donors. Shorter templates might be favored by PCR, yet because patient and control samples were amplified and corrected together, any such skew would affect both groups equally. A moderate but significant shortening of TCRB CDR3 length was observed in type 1 diabetes patients in all four CD4+ subsets.

The High Capacity cDNA Reverse Transcription Kit was used to reverse transcribe all of the isolated RNA, meaning that expressed TCRB transcripts were what got sequenced. Naive, central memory and regulatory T cell samples underwent deep immunoSEQ sequencing, averaging about 3.57 million total reads per sample. Sorted cells were lysed in RLT buffer and RNA was extracted with DNase-treated RNeasy Micro or Mini kits, depending on cell number. Each cell subset was processed on its own to prevent cross-contamination, while patient and healthy donor samples were processed together. The immunoSEQ multiplex PCR was used to amplify TCRB sequences from cDNA, generating 87-bp fragments that spanned the CDR3 region. Sequencing of the amplicons was performed on the Illumina HiSeq platform. In the source study's methods: Synthetic template baselines were used to correct PCR bias computationally, reads within Hamming distance 2 were collapsed together, and singletons that could not be merged were discarded. Reads were aligned against IMGT so that V, D and J genes, CDR3 length and insertions or deletions at six rearrangement sites could be assigned. Clonotype counts were normalized to sorted cell number within each subset before computing true diversity and Gini coefficients with the tcR R package. The overlap coefficient, calculated on TCRB nucleotide sequences, was used to quantify repertoire sharing. TCRdb obtained this table from immuneACCESS and retained in-frame rearrangements with V and J assigned. These tables miss some clones; where compared with another copy, unresolved V genes account for less than half of the shortfall, and the remainder is unexplained. That table supplies the V and J calls and clone size; D and trimming were determined from the DNA. The sample includes 28,000 or so clones, with 65% observed a single time. The ten largest clones add up to less than 3% of the sample.

Each donor gave one peripheral blood draw, roughly 110 mL on average, collected into heparinised tubes. A BD FACSAria II was used to sort naive, central memory, regulatory and stem cell-like memory CD4+ T cells with a panel that included CD45RO, CCR7, CD25, CD127, CD95 and CD27. Every sorted population had a purity above 98%. PBMCs were isolated immediately by Lymphoprep density gradient centrifugation and stained directly without culture. To minimize batch effects, samples were stained and sorted in pairs, one healthy donor with one patient per experiment. The junction shows trimming of 4 bases on V and 4 bases on J, plus 12 bases between the germline ends. The CDR3 holds 14 amino acids from the cysteine to the phenylalanine. CDR3 DNA is the only sequence kept; it has 42 bases, read in frame from the first base. Looking up the germline V gene (reference sequence) yields CDR1 SEHNR and CDR2 FQNEAQ.

The V gene is TRBV7-9 and the J gene is TRBJ2-3; TRBD2 is a possible D gene, resting on 5 matching bases. This receptor was obtained from a woman aged 25 to 39 with type 1 diabetes. Sequenced input: Tregs from blood. The cell subset or site label on this specimen signifies: regulatory CD4+ T cells. Here the CDR3 is given as CASSSLRGSDTQYF. Here is the DNA: TGTGCCAGCAGCTCACTAAGAGGGTCAGATACGCAGTATTTT.